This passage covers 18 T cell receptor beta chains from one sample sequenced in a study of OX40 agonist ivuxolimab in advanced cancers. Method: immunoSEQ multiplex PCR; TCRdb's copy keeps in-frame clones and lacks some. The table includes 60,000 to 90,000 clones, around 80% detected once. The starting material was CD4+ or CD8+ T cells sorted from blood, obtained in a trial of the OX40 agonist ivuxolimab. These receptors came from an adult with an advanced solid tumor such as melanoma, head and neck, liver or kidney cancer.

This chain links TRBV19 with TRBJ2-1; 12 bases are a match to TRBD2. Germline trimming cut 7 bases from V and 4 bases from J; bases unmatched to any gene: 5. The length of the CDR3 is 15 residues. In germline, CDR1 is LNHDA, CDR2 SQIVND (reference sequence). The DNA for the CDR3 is TGTGCCAGTACTAGCGGGAGGGCCCTATACAATGAGCAGTTCTTC. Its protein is CASTSGRALYNEQFF.

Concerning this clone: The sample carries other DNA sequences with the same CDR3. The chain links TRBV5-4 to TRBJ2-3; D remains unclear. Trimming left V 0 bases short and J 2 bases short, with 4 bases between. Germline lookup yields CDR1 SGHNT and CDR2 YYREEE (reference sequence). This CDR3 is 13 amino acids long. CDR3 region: CASSLEVTDTQYF. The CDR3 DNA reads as TGTGCCAGCAGCTTGGAGGTCACAGATACGCAGTATTTT.

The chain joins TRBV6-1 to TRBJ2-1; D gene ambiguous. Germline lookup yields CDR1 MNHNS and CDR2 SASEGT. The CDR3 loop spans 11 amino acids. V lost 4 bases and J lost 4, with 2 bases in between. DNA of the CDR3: TGTGCCAGCAGTGTTTACAATGAGCAGTTCTTC. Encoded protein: CASSVYNEQFF.

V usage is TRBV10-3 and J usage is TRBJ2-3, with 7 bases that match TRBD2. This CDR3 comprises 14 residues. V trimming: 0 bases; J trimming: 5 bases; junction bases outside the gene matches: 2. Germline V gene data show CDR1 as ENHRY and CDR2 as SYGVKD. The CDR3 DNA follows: TGTGCCATCAGTGAGTCGTTAGCGGGAGATACGCAGTATTTT. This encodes CAISESLAGDTQYF.

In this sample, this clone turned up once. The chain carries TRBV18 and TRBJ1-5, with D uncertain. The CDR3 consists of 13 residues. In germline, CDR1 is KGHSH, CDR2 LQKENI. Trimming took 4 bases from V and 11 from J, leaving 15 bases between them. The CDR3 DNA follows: TGTGCCAGCTCACTCGGGGAGGGAAGGACCCAGCATTTT. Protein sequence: CASSLGEGRTQHF.

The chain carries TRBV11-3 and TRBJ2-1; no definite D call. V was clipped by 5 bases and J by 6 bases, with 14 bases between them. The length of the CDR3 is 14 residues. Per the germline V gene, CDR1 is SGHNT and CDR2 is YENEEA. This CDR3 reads CASSPQGPLNEQFF. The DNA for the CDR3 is TGTGCCAGCAGCCCCCAAGGACCTCTCAATGAGCAGTTCTTC. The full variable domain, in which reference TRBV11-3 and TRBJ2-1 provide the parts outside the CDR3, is EAGVVQSPRYKIIEKKQPVAFWCNPISGHNTLYWYLQNLGQGPELLIRYENEEAVDDSQLPKDRFSAERLKGVDSTLKIQPAELGDSAVYLCASSPQGPLNEQFFGPGTRLTVL.

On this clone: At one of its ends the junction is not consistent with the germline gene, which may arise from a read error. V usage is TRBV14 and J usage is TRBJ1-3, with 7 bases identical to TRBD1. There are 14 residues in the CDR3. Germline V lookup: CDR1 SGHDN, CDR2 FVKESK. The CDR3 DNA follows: TGTGCCAGCAGCCGGGACAGCTCTAGAAACACCATATATTTT. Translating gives CASSRDSSRNTIYF.

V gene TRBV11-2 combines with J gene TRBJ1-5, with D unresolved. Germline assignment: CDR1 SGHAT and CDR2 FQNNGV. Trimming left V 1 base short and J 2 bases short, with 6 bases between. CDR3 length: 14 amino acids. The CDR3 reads CASSLAGGNQPQHF. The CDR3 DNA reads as TGTGCCAGCAGCTTAGCGGGTGGCAATCAGCCCCAGCATTTT.

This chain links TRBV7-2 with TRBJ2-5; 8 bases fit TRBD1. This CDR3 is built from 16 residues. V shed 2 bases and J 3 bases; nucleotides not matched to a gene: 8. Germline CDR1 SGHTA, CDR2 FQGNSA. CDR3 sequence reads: CASSLRRTGREETQYF. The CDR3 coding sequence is TGTGCCAGCAGCTTAAGGCGGACAGGGCGGGAAGAGACCCAGTACTTC.

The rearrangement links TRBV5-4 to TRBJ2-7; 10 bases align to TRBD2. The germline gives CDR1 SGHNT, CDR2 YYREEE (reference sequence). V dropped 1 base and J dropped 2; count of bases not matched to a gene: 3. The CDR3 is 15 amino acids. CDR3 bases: TGTGCCAGCAGCTTGTCTAGCGGGAGCGCCTACGAGCAGTACTTC. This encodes CASSLSSGSAYEQYF. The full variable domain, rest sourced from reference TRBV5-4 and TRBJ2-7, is ETGVTQSPTHLIKTRGQQVTLRCSSQSGHNTVSWYQQALGQGPQFIFQYYREEENGRGNFPPRFSGLQFPNYSSELNVNALELDDSALYLCASSLSSGSAYEQYFGPGTRLTVT.

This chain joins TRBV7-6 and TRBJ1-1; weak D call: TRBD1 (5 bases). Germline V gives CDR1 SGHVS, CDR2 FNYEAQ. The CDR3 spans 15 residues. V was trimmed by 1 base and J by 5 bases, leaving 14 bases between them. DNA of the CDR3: TGTGCCAGCAGCTTAGACAGGTTTGGAGGGACTGAAGCTTTCTTT. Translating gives CASSLDRFGGTEAFF. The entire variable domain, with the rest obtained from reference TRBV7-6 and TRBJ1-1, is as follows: GAGVSQSPRYKVTKRGQDVALRCDPISGHVSLYWYRQALGQGPEFLTYFNYEAQQDKSGLPNDRFSAERPEGSISTLTIQRTEQRDSAMYRCASSLDRFGGTEAFFGQGTRLTVV.

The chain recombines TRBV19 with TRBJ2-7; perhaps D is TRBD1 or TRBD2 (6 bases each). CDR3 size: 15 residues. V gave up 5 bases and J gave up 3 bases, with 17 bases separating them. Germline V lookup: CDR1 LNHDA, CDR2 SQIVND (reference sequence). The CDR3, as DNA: TGTGCCAGTAGTCCAGGGGACTCTACCTTCTACGAGCAGTACGTC. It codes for CASSPGDSTFYEQYV.

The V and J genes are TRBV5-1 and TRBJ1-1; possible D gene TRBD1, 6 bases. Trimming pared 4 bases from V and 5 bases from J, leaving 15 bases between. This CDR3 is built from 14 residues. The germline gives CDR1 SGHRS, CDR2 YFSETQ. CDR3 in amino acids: CASSPLGRGTEAFF. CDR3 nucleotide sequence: TGCGCCAGCAGCCCATTAGGCAGGGGTACTGAAGCTTTCTTT.

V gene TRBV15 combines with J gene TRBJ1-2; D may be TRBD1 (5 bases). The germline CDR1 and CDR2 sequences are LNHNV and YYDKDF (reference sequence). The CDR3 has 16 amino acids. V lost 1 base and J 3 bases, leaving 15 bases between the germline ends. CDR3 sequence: CATSRGGGAADYGYTF. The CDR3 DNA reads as TGTGCCACCAGCAGAGGAGGCGGGGCGGCTGACTATGGCTACACCTTC.

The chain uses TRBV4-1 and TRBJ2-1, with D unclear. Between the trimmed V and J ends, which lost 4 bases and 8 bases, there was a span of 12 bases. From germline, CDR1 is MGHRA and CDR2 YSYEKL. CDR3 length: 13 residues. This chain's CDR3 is CASSPPHGDEQFF. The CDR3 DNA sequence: TGCGCCAGCAGCCCCCCCCATGGGGATGAGCAGTTCTTC.

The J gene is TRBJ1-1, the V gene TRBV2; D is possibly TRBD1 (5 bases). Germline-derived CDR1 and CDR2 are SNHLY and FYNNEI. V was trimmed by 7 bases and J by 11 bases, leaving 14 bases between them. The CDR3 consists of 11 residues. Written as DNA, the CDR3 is TGTGCCAGCAAGACCGGGACGCTGGCTTTCTTT. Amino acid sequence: CASKTGTLAFF.

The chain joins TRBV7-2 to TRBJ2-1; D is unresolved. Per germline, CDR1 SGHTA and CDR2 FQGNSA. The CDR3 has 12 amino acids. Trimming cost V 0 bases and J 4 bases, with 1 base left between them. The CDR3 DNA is TGTGCCAGCAGCTTAGCTTACAATGAGCAGTTCTTC. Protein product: CASSLAYNEQFF.

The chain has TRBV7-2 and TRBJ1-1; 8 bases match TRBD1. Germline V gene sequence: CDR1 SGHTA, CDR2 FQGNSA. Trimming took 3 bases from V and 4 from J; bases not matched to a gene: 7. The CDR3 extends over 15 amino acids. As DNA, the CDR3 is TGTGCCAGCAGCTTCACAGGGGGAGCGTTCACTGAAGCTTTCTTT. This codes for CASSFTGGAFTEAFF.